The 20 T cell receptor beta chains listed next were all sequenced from one sample in a study of monozygotic twins with inflammatory bowel disease. For each CDR3 protein, TCRdb gives one entry from its re-call of the 5' RACE reads, without DNA. Its table lists around 40,000 distinct CDR3 sequences. The sequencing sample was made of blood. The receptor set was obtained from a human donor with ulcerative colitis or Crohn's disease, or a healthy co-twin of an affected twin (not recorded which).

The chain has TRBV20-1 and TRBJ2-7. Germline assignment: CDR1 DFQATT and CDR2 SNEGSKA (reference sequence). CDR3 size: 13 residues. The CDR3 sequence: CSARKSGIDEQYF.

The chain combines TRBV20-1 with TRBJ2-2. The CDR3 is 13 residues long. Germline CDR1 and CDR2: DFQATT and SNEGSKA (reference sequence). The CDR3: CSASLVNTGELFF.

The V gene is TRBV18, the J gene TRBJ2-1; absent DNA, TCRdb's TRBD1 call cannot be checked. CDR1 is KGHSH, CDR2 LQKENI, per germline. This CDR3 is built from 15 residues. The CDR3 spells CASSPSQGTYNEQFF.

The rearrangement links TRBV5-1 to TRBJ1-6; the TRBD1 assignment by TCRdb is unverifiable without DNA. The CDR3 runs 18 residues. In germline, CDR1 is SGHRS, CDR2 YFSETQ. The CDR3 sequence: CASSLEGQGASLNSPLHF.

The rearrangement links TRBV5-4 to TRBJ2-5; TCRdb reports TRBD1, a call that lacks DNA to check it against. There are 15 residues in the CDR3. Germline CDR1 is SGHNT and CDR2 is YYREEE (reference sequence). This CDR3 reads CASSPSTGGGETQYF. The complete variable domain, with remaining parts taken from reference TRBV5-4 and TRBJ2-5, reads ETGVTQSPTHLIKTRGQQVTLRCSSQSGHNTVSWYQQALGQGPQFIFQYYREEENGRGNFPPRFSGLQFPNYSSELNVNALELDDSALYLCASSPSTGGGETQYFGPGTRLLVL.

The rearrangement links TRBV5-1 to TRBJ2-6. Germline-derived CDR1 and CDR2 are SGHRS and YFSETQ. This CDR3 has 15 residues. CDR3: CASSFDSPGANVLTF.

The CDR3 loop reads CASSLGTGGPTRFF. The chain carries TRBV5-1 and TRBJ2-1; absent DNA, TCRdb's TRBD2 call cannot be checked. The germline gives CDR1 SGHRS, CDR2 YFSETQ. The CDR3 is 14 amino acids.

The chain employs TRBV20-1 and TRBJ1-1. The CDR3 loop spans 15 amino acids. Germline V gene lookup returns CDR1 DFQATT and CDR2 SNEGSKA (reference sequence). This chain's CDR3 is CSAFGLMQMNTEAFF.

The gene calls are TRBV5-6 and TRBJ2-1; TCRdb reports TRBD2, a call that lacks DNA to check it against. This CDR3 is 15 amino acids long. Per the germline V gene, CDR1 is SGHDT and CDR2 is YYEEEE. Here the CDR3 reads CASSFWGLTDNEQFF.

CDR3: CASSLEGQLYEQYF. This chain uses TRBV5-1 with TRBJ2-7; TCRdb proposes TRBD1, but this gene call is untestable without DNA. CDR3 size: 14 residues. Germline CDR1 reads SGHRS; CDR2 reads YFSETQ.

The genes are TRBV5-1 and TRBJ2-3. CDR3 length: 16 residues. Germline CDR1 is SGHRS and CDR2 is YFSETQ. Here the CDR3 reads CASSPTGPPSTDTQYF.

The CDR3 loop is CASSRQVAGEQFF. This rearrangement joins TRBV3-1 to TRBJ2-1; no DNA is available, so the TRBD2 call from TCRdb remains unchecked. Germline values: CDR1 LGHDT, CDR2 YNNKEL (reference sequence). The CDR3 has 13 amino acids.

The chain joins TRBV5-1 to TRBJ2-2. This CDR3 region has 17 residues. Germline CDR1 SGHRS, CDR2 YFSETQ. The CDR3 sequence is CASSLAPVSPNTGELFF. The full variable domain, rest sourced from reference TRBV5-1 and TRBJ2-2, is KAGVTQTPRYLIKTRGQQVTLSCSPISGHRSVSWYQQTPGQGLQFLFEYFSETQRNKGNFPGRFSGRQFSNSRSEMNVSTLELGDSALYLCASSLAPVSPNTGELFFGEGSRLTVL.

The rearrangement joins TRBV5-1 to TRBJ2-7. Germline V CDR1 and CDR2: SGHRS, YFSETQ. The CDR3 extends over 13 amino acids. This chain's CDR3 is CASSLTSPYEQYF.

The chain joins TRBV9 to TRBJ2-5; TCRdb lists TRBD2, though no DNA is available to test this call. The CDR3 runs to 14 residues. The germline CDR1 and CDR2 sequences are SGDLS and YYNGEE. This CDR3 is CASSVESSEETQYF.

This chain joins TRBV6-2 or TRBV6-3 and TRBJ1-1. CDR3 length: 12 amino acids. CDR1 is MNHEY and CDR2 is SVGEGT in the germline V gene. The CDR3 sequence is CAASTSNTEAFF.

The CDR3: CASSLTGGFSGNTIYF. The gene calls are TRBV7-2 and TRBJ1-3; no DNA is available, so the TRBD1 call from TCRdb remains unchecked. This CDR3 has 16 amino acids. From germline, CDR1 is SGHTA and CDR2 FQGNSA.

The chain joins TRBV29-1 to TRBJ2-2; TCRdb calls TRBD2, which cannot be checked without DNA. The CDR3 runs to 14 residues. The germline gives CDR1 SQVTM, CDR2 ANQGSEA. CDR3 loop: CSVKAGTNTGELFF.

The CDR3 loop is CASSLSGVFGNEQFF. The chain has TRBV27 and TRBJ2-1. This CDR3 is 15 amino acids long. The germline V gene has CDR1 MNHEY and CDR2 SMNVEV (reference sequence).

The chain carries TRBV27 and TRBJ2-7; TCRdb calls TRBD1, which cannot be checked without DNA. Per germline, CDR1 MNHEY and CDR2 SMNVEV (reference sequence). This CDR3 region has 14 residues. This CDR3 reads CASSFTGRTYEQYF.